These 28 T cell receptor beta chains share one sample of origin, sequenced in a study of CD8 T cells in ankylosing spondylitis. One entry per CDR3 protein results from TCRdb running MiXCR on the 5' RACE reads. The data show approximately 180,000 distinct CDR3 sequences, 18% seen once. Sequencing used blood, either unsorted or a sorted T cell fraction (not recorded which). The receptors were gathered from a male donor aged 5-30 years with ankylosing spondylitis or in good health (not recorded which).

The sample holds many counts of this clonotype. V is TRBV29-1 and J is TRBJ2-1; TRBD2 matches at 14 bases. This CDR3 comprises 14 residues. The V gene's germline CDR1 is SQVTM and CDR2 ANQGSEA. Germline trimming cut 7 bases from V and 9 bases from J; bases unmatched to any gene: 8. In DNA, the CDR3 is TGCAGCGGCGGGACTAGCGGGAGAGGAAGTGAGCAGTTCTTC. Translation gives CSGGTSGRGSEQFF.

At least ten counts were recorded for this clonotype. The chain links TRBV11-1 to TRBJ1-6; D may be TRBD1 (5 bases). Germline loops: CDR1 SGHAT, CDR2 FQDESV (reference sequence). CDR3 length: 15 residues. The V end lost 4 bases, the J end lost 6 bases, and 13 bases lay between the germline ends. The CDR3 loop reads CASSSLTEINSPLHF. The CDR3, as DNA: TGTGCCAGCAGCTCTTTGACAGAAATTAATTCACCCCTCCACTTT.

Ten or more counts support this clonotype. The chain combines TRBV7-9 with TRBJ1-1, with a possible D match to TRBD1 (5 bases). The ends were cut back, 1 base at V and 3 bases at J, with 9 bases in the middle. The length of the CDR3 is 14 residues. CDR1 is SEHNR and CDR2 is FQNEAQ in the germline V gene (reference sequence). This chain's CDR3 is CASSLGRGYTEAFF. CDR3 DNA: TGTGCCAGCAGCTTAGGTAGGGGCTACACTGAAGCTTTCTTT.

The sample holds many counts of this clonotype. The gene calls are TRBV7-2 and TRBJ2-1, with D unclear. There are 17 residues in the CDR3. V dropped 1 base and J dropped 3 bases, with 16 bases sitting between them. Germline V gene sequence: CDR1 SGHTA, CDR2 FQGNSA. CDR3: CASSLGLSRLIYNEQFF. The CDR3 DNA is TGTGCCAGCAGCTTAGGGCTGTCTCGACTTATCTACAATGAGCAGTTCTTC.

At least ten counts were recorded for this clonotype. The rearrangement links TRBV5-1 to TRBJ1-3; D is unclear. The germline CDR1 and CDR2 sequences are SGHRS and YFSETQ. V shed 3 bases and J shed 4 bases, with 11 bases lying between them. This CDR3 has 14 amino acids. The CDR3 loop is CASSSSGSGNTIYF. The CDR3 bases are TGCGCCAGCAGCTCCTCTGGGTCCGGAAACACCATATATTTT.

In its sample, this clonotype was seen many times. This sequence joins TRBV27 and TRBJ2-1; 7 nucleotides line up with TRBD1. The CDR3 is 14 residues long. V was pared by 3 bases and J by 3 bases, with 2 bases of the junction left unmatched. From germline, CDR1 is MNHEY and CDR2 SMNVEV (reference sequence). The CDR3 here is CASSFGTDYNEQFF. As DNA, the CDR3 is TGTGCCAGCAGTTTCGGGACAGACTACAATGAGCAGTTCTTC.

This clonotype came up many times. V and J are TRBV11-3 and TRBJ2-2, with no clear D. This CDR3 contains 11 residues. V was clipped by 8 bases and J by 3 bases, with 4 bases between them. Germline CDR1 reads SGHNT; CDR2 reads YENEEA. The CDR3 DNA follows: TGTGCCAGCCGGGACACCGGGGAGCTGTTTTTT. Translated, it gives CASRDTGELFF.

This clonotype has a count of ten or more. The chain couples TRBV6-1 to TRBJ2-4; no firm D call. From germline, CDR1 is MNHNS and CDR2 SASEGT. Trimming removed 6 bases from V and 0 bases from J, with 12 bases in between. This CDR3 is built from 15 residues. For the CDR3, the DNA is TGTGCCAGCAGCCCCTACCTAGAAGCCAAAAACATTCAGTACTTC. Translating gives CASSPYLEAKNIQYF.

This clonotype was counted at least ten times. This chain uses TRBV12-3 or TRBV12-4 with TRBJ1-1, with a tentative D call TRBD1 (6 bases). This CDR3 is built from 13 residues. Trimming took 5 bases from V and 7 from J, leaving 14 bases between them. The CDR3 coding sequence is TGTGCCAGCAGTCGTACAGGGCGAGGTGAAGCTTTCTTT. Its protein is CASSRTGRGEAFF.

This clonotype was counted many times. The chain links TRBV12-3 or TRBV12-4 to TRBJ2-7; D possibly corresponds to TRBD2 (5 bases). This CDR3 contains 13 residues. Trimming cost V 1 base and J 7 bases, with 11 bases left between them. The CDR3 protein is CASSLGEFGEQYF. CDR3 DNA sequence: TGTGCCAGCAGTTTAGGGGAGTTCGGGGAGCAGTACTTC.

As regards this clonotype: An end of the junction differs from the germline gene, which may be a read error. The gene calls are TRBV25-1 and TRBJ2-7; TRBD1 matches at 7 bases. Looked up from germline, CDR1 is MGHDK and CDR2 is SYGVNS. This CDR3 contains 13 residues. CDR3 amino acids: CASSEYGTDIQRF. The CDR3 region has the DNA TGTGCCAGCAGTGAATATGGGACAGACATCCAACGGTTC.

This clonotype was detected only a few times. This sequence joins TRBV30 and TRBJ2-5; D perhaps matches TRBD2 (7 bases). The CDR3 length is 15 residues. V was trimmed by 2 bases and J by 4 bases, leaving 17 bases between them. The germline gives CDR1 GTSNPN, CDR2 SVGIG (reference sequence). DNA of the CDR3: TGTGCCTGGAGTTTTGGGGGCGGGAGCGCAGAGACCCAGTACTTC. Protein: CAWSFGGGSAETQYF.

The chain employs TRBV4-3 and TRBJ2-3; 8 bases fit TRBD2. CDR1 is LGHNA and CDR2 is YSLEER in the germline V gene. The V and J ends lost 5 bases and 4 bases, in that order; junction bases with no gene match: 17. This CDR3 spans 18 amino acids. This CDR3 is CASSLNPGLAARADTQYF. The DNA of the CDR3 is TGCGCCAGCAGCTTAAACCCCGGACTAGCAGCCAGAGCAGATACGCAGTATTTT.

This clonotype was counted many times. The chain has TRBV5-6 and TRBJ1-5; no firm D call. Germline CDR1 SGHDT, CDR2 YYEEEE. The CDR3 sequence is 14 residues long. Trimming removed 0 bases at V and 7 bases at J, with 11 bases between. In DNA form, the CDR3 reads TGTGCCAGCAGCTTGGCTGGTAACGGCCAGCCCCAGCATTTT. Translating gives CASSLAGNGQPQHF.

The sample holds many counts of this clonotype. The chain recombines TRBV6-5 with TRBJ2-5; D not certain. Germline-derived CDR1 and CDR2 are MNHEY and SVGAGI. The CDR3 length is 12 residues. V gave up 7 bases and J gave up 2 bases, with 8 bases separating them. The CDR3 is CASNFPQETQYF. The DNA for the CDR3 is TGTGCCAGCAATTTTCCTCAAGAGACCCAGTACTTC.

This rearrangement joins TRBV7-8 to TRBJ1-4; 10 bases agree with TRBD1. CDR1 is SGHVS, CDR2 FQNEAQ, per germline. This CDR3 region has 15 residues. After removal of 5 bases from V and 8 bases from J, the junction contained 8 bases not matched to a gene. The CDR3 reads CASSVTGTGEEKLFF. DNA for the CDR3: TGTGCCAGCAGCGTTACCGGGACAGGGGAAGAAAAACTGTTTTTT.

This clonotype was recorded many times. V usage is TRBV20-1 and J usage is TRBJ2-1; D remains ambiguous. Trimming left V 5 bases short and J 8 bases short, with 7 bases between. Germline loops: CDR1 DFQATT, CDR2 SNEGSKA (reference sequence). The length of the CDR3 is 10 residues. Here the CDR3 reads CSAYSYEQFF. In DNA form, the CDR3 reads TGCAGTGCTTACAGCTATGAGCAGTTCTTC.

This clonotype was seen repeatedly, ten times or more. The chain recombines TRBV29-1 with TRBJ1-1, with D tentatively TRBD1 (6 bases). Germline V gene lookup returns CDR1 SQVTM and CDR2 ANQGSEA. V shed 7 bases and J shed 0 bases, with 12 bases lying between them. The CDR3 loop spans 13 amino acids. CDR3 DNA sequence: TGCAGCGCAAGACAGGTGATGAACACTGAAGCTTTCTTT. This codes for CSARQVMNTEAFF.

The rearrangement uses TRBV20-1 and TRBJ1-1, with 8 bases identical to TRBD1. The germline CDR1 and CDR2 sequences are DFQATT and SNEGSKA (reference sequence). CDR3 size: 15 residues. Trimming took 0 bases from V and 1 from J; bases not matched to a gene: 4. The CDR3 nucleotides read TGCAGTGCTAGAGACCACAGGGGGGGGAACACTGAAGCTTTCTTT. Translated, it gives CSARDHRGGNTEAFF.

Ten or more counts support this clonotype. The V call is TRBV5-1, the J call TRBJ1-2; tentative D call: TRBD1 (6 bases). Germline V CDR1 and CDR2: SGHRS, YFSETQ. The CDR3 is 15 residues long. V gave up 5 bases and J gave up 6 bases, with 20 bases separating them. The DNA for the CDR3 is TGCGCCAGCAGGGGGCTCAGGGGACTTAGAGATGGCTACACCTTC. Translated: CASRGLRGLRDGYTF.

This clonotype was counted many times. The V and J genes are TRBV12-5 and TRBJ2-5; 12 bases line up with TRBD1. The CDR3 consists of 14 residues. Germline CDR1 is LGHNT and CDR2 is FRNRAP. J was trimmed by 4 bases and V by 5 bases; bases with no gene match: 2. The CDR3 DNA reads TGTGCTAGTGGTCCGGGACAGGGGGCAGAGACCCAGTACTTC. Amino acid sequence: CASGPGQGAETQYF.

Ten or more counts support this clonotype. This chain joins TRBV27 and TRBJ1-4, with TRBD1 as a possible D gene (6 bases). The germline CDR1 and CDR2 sequences are MNHEY and SMNVEV (reference sequence). CDR3 length: 16 amino acids. Trimming left V 5 bases short and J 1 base short, with 14 bases between. The CDR3 DNA reads as TGTGCCAGCAGTCCCTACGAGGGGGGAACTAATGAAAAACTGTTTTTT. Protein: CASSPYEGGTNEKLFF.

This clonotype was found many times. As DNA, the CDR3 is TGCAGCGCCGTGACTAGCGCTAGCACAGATACGCAGTATTTT. Amino acids: CSAVTSASTDTQYF. The genes are TRBV29-1 and TRBJ2-3; 8 bases align to TRBD2. V trimming: 7 bases; J trimming: 0 bases; junction bases outside the gene matches: 6. Germline-derived CDR1 and CDR2 are SQVTM and ANQGSEA. This CDR3 spans 14 amino acids.

This clonotype was detected ten times or more. This sequence joins TRBV9 and TRBJ2-1, with 7 bases matching TRBD2. Germline-derived CDR1 and CDR2 are SGDLS and YYNGEE. V lost 0 bases, J lost 9 bases, and 3 bases stayed unmatched. The CDR3 covers 13 residues. CDR3 sequence (DNA): TGTGCCAGCAGCGTAGGGGCGGGAGTTGAGCAGTTCTTC. Translation gives CASSVGAGVEQFF.

This clonotype occurred many times. The J gene is TRBJ2-2, the V gene TRBV10-3; the match to TRBD1 covers 7 bases. The CDR3 loop spans 19 amino acids. Trimming cost V 6 bases and J 4 bases; bases outside gene matches: 20. Germline V gene sequence: CDR1 ENHRY, CDR2 SYGVKD. The CDR3 region is CAIRGSSTTGKERTGELFF. CDR3 in DNA: TGTGCCATCAGGGGATCATCGACGACAGGGAAGGAGCGCACCGGGGAGCTGTTTTTT.

This clonotype was seen at least ten times. The chain recombines TRBV3-1 with TRBJ1-6; D is perhaps TRBD1 (5 bases). In germline, CDR1 is LGHDT, CDR2 YNNKEL (reference sequence). Trimming stripped 0 bases from V and 9 bases from J, with 9 bases between. CDR3 length equals 14 residues. The CDR3 nucleotides are TGTGCCAGCAGCCAAGATCGCGGGGGTTCACCCCTCCACTTT. Amino acid sequence: CASSQDRGGSPLHF.

This chain links TRBV19 with TRBJ2-1, with D perhaps assigned TRBD1 or TRBD2 (5 bases each). The CDR3 has 16 residues. Trimming cost V 7 bases and J 4 bases, with 20 bases left between them. CDR1 is LNHDA, CDR2 SQIVND, per germline (reference sequence). The chain's CDR3 is CASKGRAVIGYNEQFF. As DNA, the CDR3 is TGTGCCAGTAAGGGGCGAGCGGTTATCGGGTACAATGAGCAGTTCTTC.

This clonotype was picked up many times. This chain connects TRBV3-1 to TRBJ2-7; D is undetermined. V shed 1 base and J shed 3 bases, with 10 bases lying between them. In germline, CDR1 is LGHDT, CDR2 YNNKEL (reference sequence). The CDR3 contains 14 residues. The CDR3 sequence is CASSQGRHNYEQYV. CDR3 DNA sequence: TGTGCCAGCAGCCAAGGTCGACACAACTACGAGCAGTACGTC.